This TCR beta chain was captured in a study of Ad26.COV2.S vaccination and SARS-CoV-2 variants. Study as a whole: Intramuscular Ad26.COV2.S doses were given once or twice, 56 days apart.

CDR3 length: 13 amino acids. The V end was cut by 0 bases, the J end by 4 bases, with 7 bases between. Germline V CDR1 and CDR2: SGHTA, FQGNSA. Profiling relied on immunoSEQ multiplex PCR, and the TCRdb table lists in-frame clones only, not all of them. In the table there are under 400,000 clones, more than 75% of which are singletons. Treatment noted: around 19 received Ad26.COV2.S at low or high dose, single or two shots; roughly 5 received placebo; per-sample allocation not given. On day 63 after the first injection, vaccine and placebo recipients gave samples. Material: peripheral blood, obtained in a trial of Ad26.COV2.S vaccine versus placebo. This TCR derives from a person aged 18 to 59 who received the Ad26.COV2.S COVID-19 vaccine or a placebo. V gene TRBV7-2 combines with J gene TRBJ2-7, with a tentative D call TRBD1 (5 bases). Here the CDR3 reads CASSLADRYEQYF. The DNA for the CDR3 is TGTGCCAGCAGCTTAGCCGACAGATACGAGCAGTACTTC.